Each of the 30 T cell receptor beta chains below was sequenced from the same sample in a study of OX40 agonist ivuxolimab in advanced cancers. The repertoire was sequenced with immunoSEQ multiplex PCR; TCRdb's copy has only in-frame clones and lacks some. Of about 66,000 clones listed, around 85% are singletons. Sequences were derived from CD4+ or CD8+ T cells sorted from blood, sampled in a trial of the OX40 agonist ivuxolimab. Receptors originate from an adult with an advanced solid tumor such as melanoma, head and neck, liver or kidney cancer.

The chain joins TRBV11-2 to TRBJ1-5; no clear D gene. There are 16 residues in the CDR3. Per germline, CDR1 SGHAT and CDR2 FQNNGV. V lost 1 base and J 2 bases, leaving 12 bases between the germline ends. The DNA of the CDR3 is TGTGCCAGCAGCTTAGGCTCCGGGTATGGCAATCAGCCCCAGCATTTT. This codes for CASSLGSGYGNQPQHF.

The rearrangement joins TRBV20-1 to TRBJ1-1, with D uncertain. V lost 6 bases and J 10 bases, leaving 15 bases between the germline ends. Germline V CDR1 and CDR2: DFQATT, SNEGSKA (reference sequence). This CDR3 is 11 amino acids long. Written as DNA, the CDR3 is TGCAGTGCGCGAAAAAATAGGAGAGCTTTCTTT. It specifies CSARKNRRAFF.

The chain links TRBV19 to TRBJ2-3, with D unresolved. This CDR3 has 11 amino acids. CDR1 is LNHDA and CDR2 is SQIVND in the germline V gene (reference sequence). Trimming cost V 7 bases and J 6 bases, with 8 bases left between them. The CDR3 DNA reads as TGTGCCAGTACATTTGGGGATACGCAGTATTTT. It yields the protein CASTFGDTQYF.

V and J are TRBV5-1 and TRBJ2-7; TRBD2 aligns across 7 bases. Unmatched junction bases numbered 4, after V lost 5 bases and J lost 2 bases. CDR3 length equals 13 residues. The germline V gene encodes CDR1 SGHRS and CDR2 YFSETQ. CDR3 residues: CASSSGRAYEQYF. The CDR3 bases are TGCGCCAGCAGTTCGGGGAGGGCCTACGAGCAGTACTTC.

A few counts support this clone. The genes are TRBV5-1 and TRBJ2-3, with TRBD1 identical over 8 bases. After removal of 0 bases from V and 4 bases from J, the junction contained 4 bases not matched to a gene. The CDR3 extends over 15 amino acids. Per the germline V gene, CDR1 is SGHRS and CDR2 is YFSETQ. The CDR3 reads CASSLGQGISDTQYF. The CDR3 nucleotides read TGCGCCAGCAGCTTGGGACAGGGGATTTCAGATACGCAGTATTTT.

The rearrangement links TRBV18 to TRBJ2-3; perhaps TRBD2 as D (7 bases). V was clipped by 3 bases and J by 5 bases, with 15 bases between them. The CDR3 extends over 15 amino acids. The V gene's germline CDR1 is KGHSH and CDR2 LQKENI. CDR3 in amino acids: CASSPSGGHLDTQYF. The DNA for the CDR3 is TGTGCCAGCTCACCTTCCGGGGGGCATTTAGATACGCAGTATTTT.

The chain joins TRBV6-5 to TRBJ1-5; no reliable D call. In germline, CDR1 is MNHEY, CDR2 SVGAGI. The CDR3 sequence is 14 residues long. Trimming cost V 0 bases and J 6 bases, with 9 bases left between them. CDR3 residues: CASSYSKGRQPQHF. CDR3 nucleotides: TGTGCCAGCAGTTACTCGAAAGGGCGTCAGCCCCAGCATTTT.

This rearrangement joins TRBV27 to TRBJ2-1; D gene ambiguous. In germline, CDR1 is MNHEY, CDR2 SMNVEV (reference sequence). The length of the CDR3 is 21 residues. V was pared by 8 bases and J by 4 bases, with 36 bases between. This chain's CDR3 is CASQNNWFGIAGPSSYNEQFF. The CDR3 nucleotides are TGTGCCAGCCAAAATAACTGGTTTGGTATAGCAGGCCCATCAAGTTACAATGAGCAGTTCTTC.

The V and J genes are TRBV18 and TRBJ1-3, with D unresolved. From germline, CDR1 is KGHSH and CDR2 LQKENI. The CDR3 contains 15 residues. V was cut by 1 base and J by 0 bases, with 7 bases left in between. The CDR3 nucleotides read TGTGCCAGCTCACCACGAGAGAGCTCTGGAAACACCATATATTTT. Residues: CASSPRESSGNTIYF.

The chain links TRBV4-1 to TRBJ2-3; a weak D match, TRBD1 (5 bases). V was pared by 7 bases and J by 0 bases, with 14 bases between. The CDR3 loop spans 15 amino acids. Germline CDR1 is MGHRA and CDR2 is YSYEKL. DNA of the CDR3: TGCGCCAGCAATCGACAGCTCGCTAGCACAGATACGCAGTATTTT. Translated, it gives CASNRQLASTDTQYF.

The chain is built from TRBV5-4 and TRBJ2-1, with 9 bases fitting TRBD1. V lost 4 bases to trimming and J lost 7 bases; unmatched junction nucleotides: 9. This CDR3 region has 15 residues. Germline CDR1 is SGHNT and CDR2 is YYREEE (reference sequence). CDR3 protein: CASSRQQGALNEQFF. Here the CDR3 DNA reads TGTGCCAGCAGCCGTCAACAGGGGGCGCTTAATGAGCAGTTCTTC.

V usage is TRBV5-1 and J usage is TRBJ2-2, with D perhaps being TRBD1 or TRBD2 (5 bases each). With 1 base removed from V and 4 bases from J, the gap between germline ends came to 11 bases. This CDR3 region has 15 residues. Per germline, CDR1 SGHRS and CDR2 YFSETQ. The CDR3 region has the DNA TGCGCCAGCAGCTTGTCAGGGAGCGGCACCGGGGAGCTGTTTTTT. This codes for CASSLSGSGTGELFF.

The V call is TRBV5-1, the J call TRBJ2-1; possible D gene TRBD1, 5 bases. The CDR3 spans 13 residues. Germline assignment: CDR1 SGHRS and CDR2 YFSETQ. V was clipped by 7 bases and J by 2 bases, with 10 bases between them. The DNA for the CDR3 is TGCGCCAGCTGCAGGGCAACCTACAATGAGCAGTTCTTC. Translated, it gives CASCRATYNEQFF.

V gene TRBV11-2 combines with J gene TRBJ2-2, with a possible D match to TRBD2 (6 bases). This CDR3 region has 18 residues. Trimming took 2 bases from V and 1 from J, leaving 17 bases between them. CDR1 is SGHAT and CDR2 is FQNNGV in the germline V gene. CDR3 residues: CASSLRPSEGKNTGELFF. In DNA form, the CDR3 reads TGTGCCAGCAGCTTAAGGCCTAGCGAGGGGAAGAACACCGGGGAGCTGTTTTTT.

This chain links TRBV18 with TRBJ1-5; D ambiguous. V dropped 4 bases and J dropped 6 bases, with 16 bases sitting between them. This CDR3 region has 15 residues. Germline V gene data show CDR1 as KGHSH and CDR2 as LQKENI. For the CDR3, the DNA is TGTGCCAGCTCACAAAACTCAGTAGGGCTTCAGCCCCAGCATTTT. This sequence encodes CASSQNSVGLQPQHF.

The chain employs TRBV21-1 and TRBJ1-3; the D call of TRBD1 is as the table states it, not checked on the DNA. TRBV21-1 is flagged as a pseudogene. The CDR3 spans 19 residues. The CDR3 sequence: CASSKPTPGTAPSGNTIYF. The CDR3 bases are TGTGCCAGCAGCAAGCCTACTCCCGGGACAGCACCCTCTGGAAACACCATATATTTT.

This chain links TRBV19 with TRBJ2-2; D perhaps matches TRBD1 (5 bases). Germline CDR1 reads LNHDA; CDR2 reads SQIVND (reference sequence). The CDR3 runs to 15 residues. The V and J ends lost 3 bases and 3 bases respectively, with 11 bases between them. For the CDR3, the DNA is TGTGCCAGTAGTATTTTCCAGGGTTACACCGGGGAGCTGTTTTTT. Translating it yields CASSIFQGYTGELFF.

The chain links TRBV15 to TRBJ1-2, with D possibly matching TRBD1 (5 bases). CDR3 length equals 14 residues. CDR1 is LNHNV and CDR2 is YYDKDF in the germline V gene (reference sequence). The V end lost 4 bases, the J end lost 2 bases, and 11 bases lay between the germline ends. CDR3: CATSNIGTNYGYTF. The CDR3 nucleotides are TGTGCCACCAGCAACATCGGGACGAACTATGGCTACACCTTC. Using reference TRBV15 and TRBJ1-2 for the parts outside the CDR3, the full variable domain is DAMVIQNPRYQVTQFGKPVTLSCSQTLNHNVMYWYQQKSSQAPKLLFHYYDKDFNNEADTPDNFQSRRPNTSFCFLDIRSPGLGDTAMYLCATSNIGTNYGYTFGSGTRLTVV.

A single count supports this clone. The CDR3 here is CASSYSRQGTYEQYF. In nucleotides, the CDR3 is TGTGCCAGCAGTTACTCGCGGCAGGGGACCTACGAGCAGTACTTC. V usage is TRBV6-5 and J usage is TRBJ2-7, with TRBD1 as a possible D gene (6 bases). The V and J ends lost 0 bases and 2 bases respectively, with 11 bases between them. CDR1 is MNHEY, CDR2 SVGAGI, per germline. CDR3 length: 15 amino acids.

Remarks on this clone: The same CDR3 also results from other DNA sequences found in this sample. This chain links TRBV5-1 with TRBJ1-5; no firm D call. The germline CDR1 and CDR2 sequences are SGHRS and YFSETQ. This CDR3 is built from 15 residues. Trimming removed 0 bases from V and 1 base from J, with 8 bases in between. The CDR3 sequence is CASSLEGRSNQPQHF. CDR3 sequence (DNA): TGCGCCAGCAGCTTGGAAGGCCGGAGCAATCAGCCCCAGCATTTT.

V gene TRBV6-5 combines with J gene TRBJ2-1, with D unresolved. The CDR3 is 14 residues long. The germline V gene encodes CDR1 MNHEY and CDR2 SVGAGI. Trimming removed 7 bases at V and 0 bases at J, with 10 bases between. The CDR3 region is CASKADSSYNEQFF. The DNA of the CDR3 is TGTGCCAGCAAGGCGGATAGCTCCTACAATGAGCAGTTCTTC.

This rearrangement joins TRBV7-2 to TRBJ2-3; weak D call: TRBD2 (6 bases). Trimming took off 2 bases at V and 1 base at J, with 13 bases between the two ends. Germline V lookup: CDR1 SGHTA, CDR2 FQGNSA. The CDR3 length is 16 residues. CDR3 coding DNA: TGTGCCAGCAGCTTATACGCTGGCGGGGGCACAGATACGCAGTATTTT. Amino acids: CASSLYAGGGTDTQYF.

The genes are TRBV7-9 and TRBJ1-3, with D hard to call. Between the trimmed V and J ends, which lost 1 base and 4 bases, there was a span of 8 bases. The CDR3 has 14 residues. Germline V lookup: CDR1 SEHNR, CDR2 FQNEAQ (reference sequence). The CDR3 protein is CASSLGGLGNTIYF. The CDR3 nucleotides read TGTGCCAGCAGCTTAGGAGGTTTAGGAAACACCATATATTTT.

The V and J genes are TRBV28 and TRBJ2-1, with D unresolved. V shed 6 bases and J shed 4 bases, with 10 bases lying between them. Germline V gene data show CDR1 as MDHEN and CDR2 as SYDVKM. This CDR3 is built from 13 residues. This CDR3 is CASSPNSYNEQFF. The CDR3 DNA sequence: TGTGCCAGCAGCCCGAACAGTTACAATGAGCAGTTCTTC.

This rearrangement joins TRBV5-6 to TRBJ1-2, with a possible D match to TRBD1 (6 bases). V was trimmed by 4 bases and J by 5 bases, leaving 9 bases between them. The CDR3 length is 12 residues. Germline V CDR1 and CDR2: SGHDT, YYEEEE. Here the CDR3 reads CASSVGQYGYTF. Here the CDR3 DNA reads TGTGCCAGCAGCGTAGGACAGTATGGCTACACCTTC.

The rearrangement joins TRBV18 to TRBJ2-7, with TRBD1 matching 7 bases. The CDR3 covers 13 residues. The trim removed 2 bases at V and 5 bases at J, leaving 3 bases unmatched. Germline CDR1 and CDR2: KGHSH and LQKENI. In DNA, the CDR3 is TGTGCCAGCTCACCAGACAGGGATGACGAGCAGTACTTC. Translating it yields CASSPDRDDEQYF.

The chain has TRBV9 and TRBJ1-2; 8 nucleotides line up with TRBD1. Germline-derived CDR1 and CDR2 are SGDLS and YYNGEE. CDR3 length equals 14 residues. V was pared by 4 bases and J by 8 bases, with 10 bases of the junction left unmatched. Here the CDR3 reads CASSTPDRARGYTF. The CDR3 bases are TGTGCCAGCAGCACCCCGGACAGGGCTCGGGGCTACACCTTC.

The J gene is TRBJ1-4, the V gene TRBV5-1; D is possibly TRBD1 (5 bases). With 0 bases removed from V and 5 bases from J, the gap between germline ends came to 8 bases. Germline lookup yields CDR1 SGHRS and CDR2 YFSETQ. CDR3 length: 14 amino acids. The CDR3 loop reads CASSLGQPNEKLFF. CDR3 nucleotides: TGCGCCAGCAGCTTGGGACAGCCAAATGAAAAACTGTTTTTT.

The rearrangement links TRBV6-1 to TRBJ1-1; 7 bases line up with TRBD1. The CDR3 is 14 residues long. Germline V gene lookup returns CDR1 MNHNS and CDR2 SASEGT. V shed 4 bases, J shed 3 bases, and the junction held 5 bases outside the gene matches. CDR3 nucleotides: TGTGCCAGCAGTGTACAGGGGCGGGACACTGAAGCTTTCTTT. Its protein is CASSVQGRDTEAFF.

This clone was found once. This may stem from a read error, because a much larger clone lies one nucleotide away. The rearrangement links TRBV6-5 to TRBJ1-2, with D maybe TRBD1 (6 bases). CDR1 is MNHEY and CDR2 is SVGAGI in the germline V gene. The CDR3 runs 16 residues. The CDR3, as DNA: TGTGCCGGCAGTTACACAACAGGGCCGTTAAACTATGGCTACACCTTC. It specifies CAGSYTTGPLNYGYTF.